What follows are 30 T cell receptor beta chains derived from one specimen sequenced in a study of blood T cell repertoires in COVID-19. Produced via immunoSEQ multiplex PCR; TCRdb's table is partial and in-frame only. The sample has about 120,000 clones; roughly 91% are singletons. Sequencing was performed on peripheral blood. All receptors derive from a human donor with acute or convalescent COVID-19. The donor label of this sample is uncertain.

V is TRBV28 and J is TRBJ1-1; maybe TRBD1 (6 bases). The germline V and J ends were trimmed by 4 bases and 3 bases, with 24 bases remaining between them. This CDR3 has 18 amino acids. Per the germline V gene, CDR1 is MDHEN and CDR2 is SYDVKM. CDR3 sequence: CASSWAKQGGMRDTEAFF. CDR3 DNA sequence: TGTGCCAGCAGTTGGGCCAAACAGGGTGGGATGCGGGACACTGAAGCTTTCTTT.

The chain employs TRBV6-5 and TRBJ1-1; possibly TRBD1 for D (5 bases). The CDR3 sequence is 13 residues long. The ends were cut back, 9 bases at V and 5 bases at J, with 16 bases in the middle. Germline V gene lookup returns CDR1 MNHEY and CDR2 SVGAGI. CDR3 protein: CASRRRGETEAFF. The CDR3 coding sequence is TGTGCCAGTCGAAGGAGGGGTGAAACTGAAGCTTTCTTT.

The gene calls are TRBV4-3 and TRBJ1-2; no definite D call. Trimming shortened V by 1 base and J by 6 bases, and 9 bases separated the two germline ends. CDR3 length equals 13 residues. CDR1 LGHNA and CDR2 YSLEER come from the germline V gene. CDR3 in DNA: TGCGCCAGCAGCCAAGTGGTGAGGGATGGCTACACCTTC. This encodes CASSQVVRDGYTF.

The chain is built from TRBV2 and TRBJ1-1; perhaps TRBD1 as D (6 bases). The CDR3 runs 16 residues. Germline V gene lookup returns CDR1 SNHLY and CDR2 FYNNEI. V lost 6 bases and J 0 bases, leaving 17 bases between the germline ends. The CDR3 coding sequence is TGTGCCAGCAGATCAGGGGTCGGAAACATGAACACTGAAGCTTTCTTT. Translation: CASRSGVGNMNTEAFF.

The chain employs TRBV2 and TRBJ1-2; D uncertain. The CDR3 extends over 16 amino acids. Trimming removed 1 base from V and 4 bases from J, with 16 bases in between. The germline gives CDR1 SNHLY, CDR2 FYNNEI. In DNA form, the CDR3 reads TGTGCCAGCAGTGAAGGGTCCGGTGCGGCGGGCTATGGCTACACCTTC. It specifies CASSEGSGAAGYGYTF.

This clone was seen a single time. The rearrangement links TRBV4-1 to TRBJ1-1, with unresolved D. The ends were cut back, 3 bases at V and 1 base at J, with 12 bases in the middle. Germline-derived CDR1 and CDR2 are MGHRA and YSYEKL. The CDR3 loop spans 15 amino acids. CDR3 residues: CASSQGVLPNTEAFF. CDR3 DNA sequence: TGCGCCAGCAGCCAGGGCGTATTACCGAACACTGAAGCTTTCTTT.

The V gene is TRBV3-1 (or the pseudogene TRBV3-2), the J gene TRBJ1-2; TRBD1 matches at 7 bases. CDR3 length equals 15 residues. Germline V gene sequence: CDR1 LGHDT, CDR2 YNNKEL (reference sequence). Trimming removed 1 base from V and 2 bases from J; junction bases left unmatched: 4. Written as DNA, the CDR3 is TGTGCCAGCAGCCAAGGGACAGGAAACAACTATGGCTACACCTTC. It specifies CASSQGTGNNYGYTF.

The J gene is TRBJ2-7, the V gene TRBV28; 8 bases line up with TRBD1. Trimming at V came to 5 bases and at J to 0 bases, leaving 3 bases not matched to a gene. Germline V gene data show CDR1 as MDHEN and CDR2 as SYDVKM. The CDR3 runs to 14 residues. As DNA, the CDR3 is TGTGCCAGCAGTCCAGGGGGCGACTCCTACGAGCAGTACTTC. This sequence encodes CASSPGGDSYEQYF.

The CDR3 DNA follows: TGTGCCAGCAGCCAAGAATTCGACAGAAATCAGCCCCAGCATTTT. Its translation: CASSQEFDRNQPQHF. The chain employs TRBV4-2 and TRBJ1-5, with D perhaps TRBD1 (5 bases). Trimming stripped 0 bases from V and 4 bases from J, with 10 bases between. The germline V gene encodes CDR1 LGHNA and CDR2 YNFKEQ. CDR3 size: 15 residues.

The chain employs TRBV7-9 and TRBJ2-1, with TRBD2 matching over 16 bases. V shed 5 bases, J shed 5 bases, and the junction held 6 bases outside the gene matches. The CDR3 spans 17 residues. Germline assignment: CDR1 SEHNR and CDR2 FQNEAQ (reference sequence). CDR3 protein: CASSPGTSGRGDNEQFF. Here the CDR3 DNA reads TGTGCCAGCAGCCCTGGGACTAGCGGGAGGGGGGACAATGAGCAGTTCTTC.

As DNA, the CDR3 is TGTGCCAGCAGCCAAGGAGCGGGACTAGCGGGAGAAATATCCTACAATGAGCAGTTCTTC. Translating it yields CASSQGAGLAGEISYNEQFF. The V call is TRBV3-1 (or the pseudogene TRBV3-2), the J call TRBJ2-1; TRBD2 aligns across 14 bases. CDR1 LGHDT and CDR2 YNNKEL come from the germline V gene (reference sequence). This CDR3 is 20 amino acids long. V shed 1 base and J 1 base; nucleotides not matched to a gene: 9.

V usage is TRBV7-9 and J usage is TRBJ2-1; 14 bases are a match to TRBD2. V gave up 6 bases and J gave up 8 bases; unmatched junction bases: 9. CDR1 and CDR2 from the germline V gene are SEHNR and FQNEAQ (reference sequence). CDR3 length: 16 residues. The CDR3 sequence: CASRPGTSGRTDEQFF. In nucleotides, the CDR3 is TGTGCCAGCAGACCTGGGACTAGCGGGAGAACGGATGAGCAGTTCTTC.

This chain links TRBV28 with TRBJ2-3; 9 positions match TRBD2. The CDR3 loop spans 15 amino acids. The germline CDR1 and CDR2 sequences are MDHEN and SYDVKM. V was pared by 6 bases and J by 4 bases, with 8 bases of the junction left unmatched. For the CDR3, the DNA is TGTGCCAGCAGGAAAAAGCGGGGGGCCGCAGATACGCAGTATTTT. It encodes CASRKKRGAADTQYF.

J is TRBJ2-2 and V is TRBV7-9; a weak D match, TRBD1 (6 bases). The V and J ends lost 4 bases and 7 bases respectively, with 19 bases between them. CDR3 length: 16 amino acids. The germline V gene has CDR1 SEHNR and CDR2 FQNEAQ (reference sequence). CDR3 in DNA: TGTGCCAGCAGCTACACCAGACAGGCGGCGGGCGGGGAGCTGTTTTTT. As protein: CASSYTRQAAGGELFF.

The chain employs TRBV7-2 and TRBJ2-3, with 13 bases that match TRBD2. J was trimmed by 5 bases and V by 1 base; bases with no gene match: 6. The CDR3 contains 17 residues. Germline V gene sequence: CDR1 SGHTA, CDR2 FQGNSA. CDR3 loop: CASSLVGLAGVGDTQYF. As DNA, the CDR3 is TGTGCCAGCAGCTTAGTCGGACTAGCGGGAGTAGGAGATACGCAGTATTTT.

The chain carries TRBV28 and TRBJ2-5; the D gene is possibly TRBD1 (5 bases). Trimming removed 9 bases at V and 2 bases at J, with 19 bases between. The germline V gene encodes CDR1 MDHEN and CDR2 SYDVKM. The CDR3 consists of 15 residues. The CDR3 coding sequence is TGTGCCAGTGGAGACCTCAGACAGTTTCAAGAGACCCAGTACTTC. This encodes CASGDLRQFQETQYF. Supplemented by reference TRBV28 and TRBJ2-5, the full variable domain reads DVKVTQSSRYLVKRTGEKVFLECVQDMDHENMFWYRQDPGLGLRLIYFSYDVKMKEKGDIPEGYSVSREKKERFSLILESASTNQTSMYLCASGDLRQFQETQYFGPGTRLLVL.

This clone has a handful of counts. V is TRBV18 and J is TRBJ2-1, with unresolved D. The CDR3 loop spans 16 amino acids. Trimming stripped 2 bases from V and 0 bases from J, with 11 bases between. CDR1 is KGHSH, CDR2 LQKENI, per germline. Written as DNA, the CDR3 is TGTGCCAGCTCACCAAGCACGGGTAGCTCCTACAATGAGCAGTTCTTC. This encodes CASSPSTGSSYNEQFF.

The chain carries TRBV30 and TRBJ1-1; D remains unclear. V was shortened by 8 bases and J by 4 bases, with 11 bases between the two germline ends. This CDR3 contains 11 residues. Germline V CDR1 and CDR2: GTSNPN, SVGIG (reference sequence). CDR3 amino acids: CARRAGTEAFF. In DNA form, the CDR3 reads TGTGCCAGAAGGGCGGGCACTGAAGCTTTCTTT.

The gene calls are TRBV18 and TRBJ2-3; 9 nucleotides agree with TRBD2. This CDR3 spans 16 amino acids. V trimming: 3 bases; J trimming: 0 bases; junction bases outside the gene matches: 4. Germline CDR1 and CDR2: KGHSH and LQKENI. Here the CDR3 reads CASSPMTSGSTDTQYF. Written as DNA, the CDR3 is TGTGCCAGCTCACCGATGACTAGCGGTAGCACAGATACGCAGTATTTT.

The V and J genes are TRBV12-3 or TRBV12-4 and TRBJ1-2; TRBD1 matches 7 bases. V lost 2 bases, J lost 6 bases, and 3 bases stayed unmatched. The CDR3 spans 13 residues. The CDR3 loop is CASSLYRGDGYTF. The CDR3 DNA reads TGTGCCAGCAGTTTATACAGGGGAGATGGCTACACCTTC.

This clone has a handful of counts. CDR3 sequence reads: CASSRGGLYGYTF. The CDR3 DNA follows: TGTGCCAGCAGCCGTGGGGGACTCTATGGCTACACCTTC. The rearrangement joins TRBV3-1 (or the pseudogene TRBV3-2) to TRBJ1-2; possibly TRBD1 for D (5 bases). V was cut by 4 bases and J by 4 bases, with 10 bases left in between. The germline CDR1 and CDR2 sequences are LGHDT and YNNKEL (reference sequence). The CDR3 spans 13 residues.

This chain uses TRBV30 with TRBJ1-2; possible D gene TRBD1, 6 bases. The CDR3 length is 12 residues. V was clipped by 4 bases and J by 1 base, with 7 bases between them. Germline V gene sequence: CDR1 GTSNPN, CDR2 SVGIG (reference sequence). The CDR3 DNA reads TGTGCCTGGACAGGGGATAACTATGGCTACACCTTC. This encodes CAWTGDNYGYTF.

The genes are TRBV25-1 and TRBJ1-4; the match to TRBD1 covers 10 bases. Germline CDR1 reads MGHDK; CDR2 reads SYGVNS. Unmatched junction bases numbered 2, after V lost 2 bases and J lost 8 bases. The length of the CDR3 is 14 residues. In DNA form, the CDR3 reads TGTGCCAGCAGTGAAGGGACAGGGGTAGAAAAACTGTTTTTT. Its translation is CASSEGTGVEKLFF.

CDR3: CASSKSTQGEAFF. DNA for the CDR3: TGTGCCAGCAGCAAATCTACTCAGGGGGAAGCTTTCTTT. V and J are TRBV7-3 and TRBJ1-1; a possible D gene is TRBD1 (6 bases). The V end was cut by 5 bases, the J end by 8 bases, with 15 bases between. Germline CDR1 is SGHTA and CDR2 is FQGTGA. CDR3 size: 13 residues. Supplemented by reference TRBV7-3 and TRBJ1-1, the full variable domain reads GAGVSQTPSNKVTEKGKYVELRCDPISGHTALYWYRQSLGQGPEFLIYFQGTGAADDSGLPNDRFFAVRPEGSVSTLKIQRTERGDSAVYLCASSKSTQGEAFFGQGTRLTVV.

The J gene is TRBJ2-7, the V gene TRBV20-1, with a weak D call TRBD1 (6 bases). Trimming shortened V by 3 bases and J by 3 bases, and 12 bases separated the two germline ends. The CDR3 has 13 amino acids. Germline V gives CDR1 DFQATT, CDR2 SNEGSKA (reference sequence). Here the CDR3 DNA reads TGCAGTGCTAGTCTACAGGGAAACTACGAGCAGTACTTC. Translation: CSASLQGNYEQYF.

The chain recombines TRBV7-9 with TRBJ1-2, with 12 positions matching TRBD1. This CDR3 spans 15 amino acids. Germline-derived CDR1 and CDR2 are SEHNR and FQNEAQ (reference sequence). J lost 2 bases, V lost 5 bases, and 3 bases had no gene match. This CDR3 reads CASSQGQGANYGYTF. The CDR3 nucleotides are TGTGCCAGCAGCCAGGGACAGGGGGCGAACTATGGCTACACCTTC.

V is TRBV6-2 or TRBV6-3 and J is TRBJ2-1; 12 bases fit TRBD2. Germline-derived CDR1 and CDR2 are MNHEY and SVGEGT. V shed 3 bases, J shed 7 bases, and the junction held 7 bases outside the gene matches. The CDR3 loop spans 16 amino acids. CDR3 region: CASSYILLAGGNEQFF. The CDR3 coding sequence is TGTGCCAGCAGTTATATCCTACTAGCGGGGGGTAATGAGCAGTTCTTC.

This clone occurred once. The rearrangement joins TRBV29-1 to TRBJ1-2, with 9 bases that match TRBD1. Trimming cost V 6 bases and J 5 bases; bases outside gene matches: 4. The CDR3 loop spans 12 amino acids. Germline V gene data show CDR1 as SQVTM and CDR2 as ANQGSEA. The CDR3 DNA is TGCAGCGTCGCAGACAGGGGGTATGGCTACACCTTC. Its translation: CSVADRGYGYTF.

The chain employs TRBV7-9 and TRBJ1-5; a possible D gene is TRBD1 (6 bases). The CDR3 sequence is 12 residues long. Germline V gene lookup returns CDR1 SEHNR and CDR2 FQNEAQ (reference sequence). CDR3: CAIGTSVGPQHF. The CDR3 nucleotides are TGTGCAATCGGGACATCAGTGGGGCCCCAGCATTTT.

The chain employs TRBV11-1 and TRBJ2-3, with 8 bases lining up with TRBD2. The germline V gene encodes CDR1 SGHAT and CDR2 FQDESV (reference sequence). The CDR3 is 15 amino acids. Losses at the gene ends were 5 bases for V and 6 bases for J; bases not matched to a gene: 10. CDR3 protein: CASSHLSSGWDTQYF. CDR3 nucleotides: TGTGCCAGCAGCCACTTGTCTAGCGGGTGGGATACGCAGTATTTT.